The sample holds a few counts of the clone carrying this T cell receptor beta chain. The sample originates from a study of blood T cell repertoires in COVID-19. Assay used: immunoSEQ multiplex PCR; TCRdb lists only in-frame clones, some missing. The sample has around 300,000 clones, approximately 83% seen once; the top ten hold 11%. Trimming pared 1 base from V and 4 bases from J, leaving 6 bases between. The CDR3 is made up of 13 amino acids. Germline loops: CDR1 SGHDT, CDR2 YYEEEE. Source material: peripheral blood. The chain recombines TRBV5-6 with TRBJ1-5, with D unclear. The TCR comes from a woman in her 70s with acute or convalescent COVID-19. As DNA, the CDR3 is TGTGCCAGCAGCTTGAGCGGAAATCAGCCCCAGCATTTT. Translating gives CASSLSGNQPQHF.